A selection of T cell receptor beta chains follows, all from one sample in a study of CD8 T cells in ankylosing spondylitis. TCRdb ran MiXCR on the 5' RACE reads and lists one entry per CDR3 protein. The table has fewer than 250,000 distinct CDR3 sequences, approximately 10% seen once. Sequences were obtained from blood, either unsorted or a sorted T cell fraction (not recorded which). Receptors were obtained from a male donor with ankylosing spondylitis or in good health (not recorded which). CDR3s include the opening cysteine and the closing phenylalanine or tryptophan. The D gene is left open where the match is weak. Some rows have no size entry. The others give once, few or many, or a class for an expanded clone.

CDR3: CASRIQGRSTDTQYF
DNA: TGTGCCAGCAGGATACAGGGTAGGAGCACAGATACGCAGTATTTT
size: many
V: TRBV2
D: .
J: TRBJ2-3

CDR3: CASSPLRGEQFF
DNA: TGTGCCAGCAGTCCGCTGCGGGGTGAGCAGTTCTTC
size: many
V: TRBV25-1
D: .
J: TRBJ2-1

CDR3: CSVLGTGGRTDTQYF
DNA: TGCAGCGTTTTAGGGACAGGAGGCCGCACAGATACGCAGTATTTT
size: many
V: TRBV29-1
D: TRBD1
J: TRBJ2-3

CDR3: CASSLAPVTGELFF
DNA: TGTGCCAGCAGTTTAGCGCCGGTAACCGGGGAGCTGTTTTTT
size: .
V: TRBV12-3/TRBV12-4
D: .
J: TRBJ2-2

CDR3: CAWTVGDFSGNTIYF
DNA: TGTGCCTGGACCGTGGGGGACTTCTCTGGAAACACCATATATTTT
size: .
V: TRBV30
D: .
J: TRBJ1-3

CDR3: CSARALWASGMINEQFF
DNA: TGCAGTGCTAGAGCCCTCTGGGCTAGCGGGATGATCAATGAGCAGTTCTTC
size: few
V: TRBV20-1
D: TRBD2
J: TRBJ2-1

CDR3: CSLGLAVYNEQFF
DNA: TGCAGTCTCGGACTAGCGGTCTACAATGAGCAGTTCTTC
size: many
V: TRBV20-1
D: TRBD2
J: TRBJ2-1

CDR3: CSADIGTSGSYEQYF
DNA: TGCAGTGCTGACATCGGGACTAGCGGCTCCTACGAGCAGTACTTC
size: few
V: TRBV20-1
D: TRBD2
J: TRBJ2-7

CDR3: CASVTSEQHTDTQYF
DNA: TGTGCCAGCGTAACTAGCGAGCAGCACACAGATACGCAGTATTTT
size: few
V: TRBV7-9
D: TRBD2
J: TRBJ2-3

CDR3: CASTVEGSSITEAFF
DNA: TGTGCCAGCACCGTCGAAGGGAGCTCAATCACTGAAGCTTTCTTT
size: many
V: TRBV2
D: .
J: TRBJ1-1

CDR3: CCARDGGRAPNEQFF
DNA: TGCTGTGCTAGAGATGGCGGGAGGGCCCCCAATGAGCAGTTCTTC
size: few
V: TRBV20-1
D: TRBD2
J: TRBJ2-1

CDR3: CSASRLYVGKDFYGYTF
DNA: TGCAGTGCTAGTCGGCTTTATGTTGGCAAAGATTTTTATGGCTACACCTTC
size: few
V: TRBV20-1
D: .
J: TRBJ1-2

CDR3: CASSPPPTGQIDEQYF
DNA: TGTGCCAGCAGCCCCCCCCCGACAGGACAAATAGACGAGCAGTACTTC
size: few
V: TRBV7-9
D: .
J: TRBJ2-7

CDR3: CASSLGLLEITDTQYF
DNA: TGTGCCAGCAGCTTAGGGCTCCTAGAAATCACAGATACGCAGTATTTT
size: .
V: TRBV7-9
D: .
J: TRBJ2-3

CDR3: CASSLDRGFSYEQYF
DNA: TGCGCCAGCAGCTTGGACAGGGGCTTCTCCTACGAGCAGTACTTC
size: many
V: TRBV5-1
D: TRBD1
J: TRBJ2-7

CDR3: CASSSYQTGETYEQYF
DNA: TGTGCCAGCAGTTCCTACCAGACAGGGGAAACCTACGAGCAGTACTTC
size: many
V: TRBV27
D: TRBD1
J: TRBJ2-7

CDR3: CASSYSGSPNQPQHF
DNA: TGTGCCAGCAGTTACTCAGGCAGTCCCAATCAGCCCCAGCATTTT
size: many
V: TRBV6-5
D: .
J: TRBJ1-5

CDR3: CASSPSYEQYF
DNA: TGTGCCAGCAGTCCCTCCTACGAGCAGTACTTC
size: many
V: TRBV7-2
D: .
J: TRBJ2-7

CDR3: CASSSRTGYSRSGANVLIF
DNA: TGTGCCAGCAGTTCGCGGACAGGGTATTCACGCTCTGGGGCCAACGTCCTGATTTTC
size: .
V: TRBV12-3/TRBV12-4
D: TRBD1
J: TRBJ2-6

CDR3: CASSEDPGSGGGNEQFF
DNA: TGTGCCAGCAGTGAAGATCCCGGGTCGGGAGGTGGGAATGAGCAGTTCTTC
size: many
V: TRBV6-1
D: TRBD2
J: TRBJ2-1

CDR3: CSASAGTVNSPLHF
DNA: TGCAGTGCTAGTGCCGGGACGGTGAATTCACCCCTCCACTTT
size: few
V: TRBV20-1
D: .
J: TRBJ1-6

CDR3: CAISESGLPGEQFF
DNA: TGTGCCATCAGTGAGTCCGGTCTCCCCGGGGAGCAGTTCTTC
size: many
V: TRBV10-3
D: .
J: TRBJ2-1

CDR3: CASSLLRGSDEQYF
DNA: TGTGCCAGCAGCCTCCTCCGTGGTTCCGACGAGCAGTACTTC
size: many
V: TRBV11-2
D: .
J: TRBJ2-7

CDR3: CASSLPDRVHEQYF
DNA: TGTGCCAGCAGCCTACCGGACAGGGTGCACGAGCAGTACTTC
size: many
V: TRBV3-1
D: TRBD1
J: TRBJ2-7

CDR3: CASSPPTGGWNEQFF
DNA: TGTGCCAGCTCACCACCGACAGGGGGCTGGAATGAGCAGTTCTTC
size: few
V: TRBV18
D: TRBD1
J: TRBJ2-1

CDR3: CASSLGDRVTYEQYF
DNA: TGCGCCAGCAGCTTGGGGGACAGGGTAACCTACGAGCAGTACTTC
size: many
V: TRBV5-1
D: TRBD1
J: TRBJ2-7

CDR3: CSARDWGRSNTEAFF
DNA: TGCAGTGCTAGAGATTGGGGCAGATCTAACACTGAAGCTTTCTTT
size: .
V: TRBV20-1
D: .
J: TRBJ1-1

CDR3: CASSQGDRDSEKLFF
DNA: TGCGCCAGCAGCCAAGGGGACAGGGACAGTGAAAAACTGTTTTTT
size: few
V: TRBV4-1
D: TRBD1
J: TRBJ1-4

CDR3: CASSLKTGGFDGYTF
DNA: TGTGCCAGCAGCTTGAAAACAGGGGGGTTCGATGGCTACACCTTC
size: few
V: TRBV5-4
D: TRBD1
J: TRBJ1-2

CDR3: CASSPGASGYEQYF
DNA: TGCGCCAGCAGCCCAGGGGCTAGCGGGTACGAGCAGTACTTC
size: many
V: TRBV5-1
D: TRBD2
J: TRBJ2-7

CDR3: CAWRDVSYEQYF
DNA: TGTGCCTGGAGGGACGTCTCCTACGAGCAGTACTTC
size: many
V: TRBV30
D: .
J: TRBJ2-7

CDR3: CSVLTGRGISTDTQYF
DNA: TGCAGCGTCTTGACAGGGCGGGGAATTAGCACAGATACGCAGTATTTT
size: many
V: TRBV29-1
D: .
J: TRBJ2-3

CDR3: CASSLEGARYEQYF
DNA: TGTGCCAGCAGTTTAGAGGGGGCGCGATACGAGCAGTACTTC
size: many
V: TRBV12-3/TRBV12-4
D: TRBD1
J: TRBJ2-7

CDR3: CASSLFAGATYEQYF
DNA: TGTGCCAGCAGTTTATTCGCAGGGGCCACCTACGAGCAGTACTTC
size: many
V: TRBV27
D: .
J: TRBJ2-7

CDR3: CASRTEGVLEQYF
DNA: TGCGCCAGCAGAACGGAAGGGGTCCTCGAGCAGTACTTC
size: many
V: TRBV5-1
D: .
J: TRBJ2-7

CDR3: CASSGTTSPPGEEQFF
DNA: TGTGCCAGCAGCGGGACAACTAGCCCACCGGGGGAAGAGCAGTTCTTC
size: many
V: TRBV9
D: .
J: TRBJ2-1

CDR3: CASTPGTSYHEQYF
DNA: TGCGCCAGCACCCCTGGGACTAGCTACCACGAGCAGTACTTC
size: many
V: TRBV5-1
D: TRBD2
J: TRBJ2-7

CDR3: CASSPNGGSDTQYF
DNA: TGTGCCAGCAGTCCAAATGGGGGGTCAGATACGCAGTATTTT
size: many
V: TRBV12-3/TRBV12-4
D: .
J: TRBJ2-3

CDR3: CASSLGGGNSPLHF
DNA: TGTGCCAGCAGCTTAGGGGGCGGGAATTCACCCCTCCACTTT
size: .
V: TRBV7-2
D: .
J: TRBJ1-6

CDR3: CATAPGQGATPLHF
DNA: TGTGCCACCGCACCGGGACAGGGTGCGACACCCCTCCACTTT
size: many
V: TRBV15
D: TRBD1
J: TRBJ1-6

CDR3: CASSLGQGRETQYF
DNA: TGCGCCAGCAGCTTGGGCCAGGGAAGGGAGACCCAGTACTTC
size: many
V: TRBV5-1
D: .
J: TRBJ2-5

CDR3: CASSWTHETAYGYTF
DNA: TGCGCCAGCAGCTGGACCCATGAGACGGCCTATGGCTACACCTTC
size: many
V: TRBV5-1
D: .
J: TRBJ1-2

CDR3: CASSVGQGMSGETQYF
DNA: TGTGCCAGCAGTGTAGGACAGGGCATGTCCGGGGAGACCCAGTACTTC
size: many
V: TRBV12-3/TRBV12-4
D: TRBD1
J: TRBJ2-5

CDR3: CAISERRESYEQYF
DNA: TGTGCCATCAGTGAGCGCAGGGAGTCCTACGAGCAGTACTTC
size: many
V: TRBV10-3
D: .
J: TRBJ2-7

CDR3: CSADRDGYGYTF
DNA: TGCAGTGCTGACAGGGACGGCTATGGCTACACCTTC
size: many
V: TRBV20-1
D: TRBD1
J: TRBJ1-2

CDR3: CASTSRGDSYNEQFF
DNA: TGCGCCAGCACCAGCCGAGGGGACTCCTACAATGAGCAGTTCTTC
size: many
V: TRBV5-1
D: .
J: TRBJ2-1

CDR3: CASSQAPTGTYEQYF
DNA: TGCGCCAGCAGCCAAGCTCCGACAGGAACCTACGAGCAGTACTTC
size: many
V: TRBV4-1
D: .
J: TRBJ2-7

CDR3: CASSSTTQLRYGYTF
DNA: TGTGCCAGCAGCTCTACAACGCAACTTCGGTATGGCTACACCTTC
size: few
V: TRBV11-2
D: .
J: TRBJ1-2

CDR3: CSAYRQAALNTEAFF
DNA: TGCAGCGCCTACAGACAGGCGGCTCTAAACACTGAAGCTTTCTTT
size: .
V: TRBV29-1
D: .
J: TRBJ1-1

CDR3: CASYGPGTLNYNEQFF
DNA: TGTGCCAGTTACGGACCGGGGACTCTGAACTACAATGAGCAGTTCTTC
size: few
V: TRBV6-1
D: .
J: TRBJ2-1

CDR3: CASSLGETPYEQYF
DNA: TGTGCCAGCAGCTTAGGTGAGACCCCTTACGAGCAGTACTTC
size: many
V: TRBV7-2
D: .
J: TRBJ2-7

CDR3: CASTGGTYEQYF
DNA: TGTGCCAGCACAGGGGGCACCTACGAGCAGTACTTC
size: many
V: TRBV6-5
D: TRBD1
J: TRBJ2-7

CDR3: CASSVRLAGGPDTQYF
DNA: TGTGCCAGCAGCGTCCGACTAGCGGGGGGGCCGGATACGCAGTATTTT
size: .
V: TRBV3-1
D: TRBD2
J: TRBJ2-3

CDR3: CATSDSRQGLVETQYF
DNA: TGTGCCACCAGTGATTCAAGACAGGGGTTAGTGGAGACCCAGTACTTC
size: many
V: TRBV24-1
D: TRBD1
J: TRBJ2-5

CDR3: CAGSLYRRLAGGEQFF
DNA: TGTGCCGGCAGTTTATACCGGAGACTAGCGGGGGGTGAGCAGTTCTTC
size: .
V: TRBV6-6
D: TRBD2
J: TRBJ2-1

CDR3: CASSDLGSTKVNEQFF
DNA: TGTGCCAGCAGCGACCTGGGTAGCACGAAAGTCAATGAGCAGTTCTTC
size: many
V: TRBV3-1
D: .
J: TRBJ2-1

CDR3: CSVDRGGTEAFF
DNA: TGCAGCGTTGATAGGGGGGGGACTGAAGCTTTCTTT
size: many
V: TRBV29-1
D: .
J: TRBJ1-1

CDR3: CSAQTGSRNQPQHF
DNA: TGCAGTGCCCAGACAGGGTCCCGCAATCAGCCCCAGCATTTT
size: many
V: TRBV20-1
D: TRBD1
J: TRBJ1-5

CDR3: CASSTRSRGPGPYIEAFF
DNA: TGTGCCAGCAGTACCCGATCCAGGGGACCGGGGCCTTATATTGAAGCTTTCTTT
size: many
V: TRBV12-3/TRBV12-4
D: .
J: TRBJ1-1